This record covers a single TCR beta chain. Its antigen is currently unknown. The sample is drawn from a study of T cell responses to AZD1222 COVID-19 vaccine. On the study more broadly: Second-dose intervals of approximately 4 or approximately 12 weeks were pooled.

Germline loops: CDR1 SNHLY, CDR2 FYNNEI. V shed 8 bases and J 9 bases; nucleotides not matched to a gene: 22. The CDR3 consists of 16 residues. The assay was immunoSEQ multiplex PCR, and TCRdb's table has in-frame clones only and misses some. The sample records about 120,000 clones, approximately 93% being singletons. General study results and limits: Of spike-specific TCRs, nearly half reportedly target regions left unmutated in variants. Researchers took repertoire samples only after the peak T cell response had come. Spike-specific TCRs gained breadth and depth after people received two AZD1222 doses.

This clonotype was obtained from an adult in good health. The chain links TRBV2 to TRBJ2-7; 7 bases agree with TRBD1. The specimen comprised peripheral blood, sampled on day 0 of AZD1222 vaccination. In nucleotides, the CDR3 is TGTGCCAGCTCCAACCCGGGACAGCTGATCCTACGAGGGCAGTACTTC. Amino acids: CASSNPGQLILRGQYF.